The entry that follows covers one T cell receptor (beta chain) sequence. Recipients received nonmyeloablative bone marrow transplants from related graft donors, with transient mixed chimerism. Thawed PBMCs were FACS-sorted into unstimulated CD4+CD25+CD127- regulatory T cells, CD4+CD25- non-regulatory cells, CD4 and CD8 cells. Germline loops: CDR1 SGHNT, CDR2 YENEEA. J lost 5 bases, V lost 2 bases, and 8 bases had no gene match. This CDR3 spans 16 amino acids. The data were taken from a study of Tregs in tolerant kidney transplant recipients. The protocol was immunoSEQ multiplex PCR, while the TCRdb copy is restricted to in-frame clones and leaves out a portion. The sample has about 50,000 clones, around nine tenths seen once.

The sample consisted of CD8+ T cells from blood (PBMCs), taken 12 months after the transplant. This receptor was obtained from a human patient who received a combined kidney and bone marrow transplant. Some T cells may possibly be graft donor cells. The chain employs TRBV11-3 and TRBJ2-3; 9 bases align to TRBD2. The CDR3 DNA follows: TGTGCCAGCAGCTTATGGGTAGCGGGAGAGGTAGATACGCAGTATTTT. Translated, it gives CASSLWVAGEVDTQYF. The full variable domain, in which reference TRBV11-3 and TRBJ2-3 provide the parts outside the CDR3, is EAGVVQSPRYKIIEKKQPVAFWCNPISGHNTLYWYLQNLGQGPELLIRYENEEAVDDSQLPKDRFSAERLKGVDSTLKIQPAELGDSAVYLCASSLWVAGEVDTQYFGPGTRLTVL.